Here is one T cell receptor beta chain with its context. A read error may produce the germline difference seen at one junction end. The data were taken from a study of blood T cell repertoires in COVID-19. The CDR3 extends over 13 amino acids. Germline assignment: CDR1 SGHTA and CDR2 FQGTGA. This table comes from immunoSEQ multiplex PCR, and its TCRdb copy is limited to in-frame clones, with some not included. This sample has under 150,000 clones, with 80% to 90% found just once. The sequenced sample consisted of peripheral blood. This clonotype was sampled from a woman between 45 and 60 years old with acute or convalescent COVID-19. V is TRBV7-3 and J is TRBJ1-1; D gene unclear. The CDR3 coding sequence is TGTGCCAGCAGCCTAACCATGAACACTGAAGCTTTCTTT. Encoded protein: CASSLTMNTEAFF.